This TCR beta chain comes out of a study of cytomegalovirus exposure and HLA in healthy donors (dated by TCRdb to 2017 to 2019). Turning to the overall study: An earlier analysis of some 500 of the donors reported more than 250 Gb of sequence data and 100 million to 130 million unique TCR beta sequences from about 200 million T cells. Both class I and class II loci were covered by HLA typing, at four-digit resolution. The study aimed to test whether cataloging public T cell receptors could reveal signatures of past pathogen exposure. To predict cytomegalovirus infection status, the study brought together high-throughput TCR immunosequencing, statistical association of individual TCRs with disease status, and machine learning. Of the roughly 400 genotyped donors, roughly 80% fell in the genetic ancestry cluster associated with self-reported Caucasian donors. In a later genetic analysis, genome-wide SNP genotypes for about 55% of the 666 donors were used, and that subset was treated as a discovery cohort. Typing coverage varied by locus: 629-630 donors for A, B, C, DRB1 and DQB1; approximately 560 for DQA1; approximately 610 for DPA1; more than 450 for DPB1. Every discovery cohort repertoire had been produced on one sequencing platform. Along with the approximately 650-subject first cohort, a separate validation cohort of 120 different subjects was used. Roughly five DR-DQ haplotypes were handled as single units for association and clustering because linkage in the cohort was strong. To study patterns of TCR occurrence, a later analysis re-analyzed previously published TCR beta repertoires from around 660 donors and added high-resolution HLA genotyping. The study profiled the T cell repertoires of 500 to 800 subjects by immunosequencing and related them to cytomegalovirus serostatus. Among about 400 genotyped donors of the cohort, an average of roughly 230,000 unique TCR beta nucleotide sequences was sequenced per donor, of which about 19% were non-productive. Alongside the repertoire data, information on donor age, sex, ethnicity and CMV serostatus was compiled. An early release covering some 640 HLA-typed donors comprised about 300 gigabases of sequencing data and around 80 million unique TCR sequences. Rather than using new phenotypic data, the later analysis identified candidate immune exposures from TCR beta sequences and from how often those sequences occurred across donors. An earlier analysis of several hundred of the donors used high-throughput TCR beta sequencing to judge whether each TCR beta V gene segment behaved as functional or pseudogenic. What the study reported, not specific to this receptor: A later analysis found that HLA-associated TCR beta chains were more clonally expanded and had lower generation probabilities than equally common non-associated chains. The earlier analysis of a few hundred of the donors excluded approximately 17 rarely observed V segments, including chromosome 9 orphons, because counts were too low. Strong co-occurrence of HLA alleles, especially DR and DQ, made assigning TCR associations to individual alleles difficult. In a later analysis, the rate of TCR association differed among HLA loci, with DRB1 alleles having the most associated TCRs and HLA-C alleles having the fewest. The cohort was sequenced for TCR beta chains only, and without alpha or paired-chain data the features that could be detected were limited. Specific HLA alleles were associated with over 15,000 TCR beta sequences at a false discovery rate of 0.05 in a later analysis. Linkage disequilibrium might explain the correlated functional status among segregating V segments, but an unknown experimental factor could not be excluded. Presence/absence analyses assumed roughly uniform sequencing depth across donors, an assumption that may not hold. The sequencing pipeline was judged likely to have produced a cluster of highly shared sequence variants as a technical artifact. The only immune exposure information available for the cohort was CMV serostatus. According to a later analysis, parvovirus B19, influenza, CMV and Epstein-Barr virus appeared linked to several top co-occurrence clusters. The classifier was reported to diagnose cytomegalovirus status with high specificity and sensitivity in both the original and validation cohorts. In vitro tests confirmed that a few of the cytomegalovirus-associated TCR beta chains recognize cytomegalovirus antigens. Because HLA typing was unavailable for some donors at each locus, only the typed subset was used in association tests. A total of 150 or so TCR beta chains were listed by the study as associated with cytomegalovirus. Compared with the 666-donor mean, donors in an Asian-associated ancestry cluster had fewer N-insertions in productive TCRs, according to a later genetic analysis. An association between a missense DCLRE1C variant and V-gene and J-gene trimming of TCR beta chains was found in a later genetic analysis and replicated in an independent cohort. An earlier analysis of 450 to 750 of the donors showed that most TCR beta V segments appeared in productive rearrangements either about 87% or about 30% of the time, which broadly matched IMGT annotations. Most CMV-associated TCR beta chains appeared to be HLA-restricted in a later analysis, and the HLA associations seemed to be driven largely by CMV exposure. Most TCR sequences were seen in very few donors, while some public TCRs were found in many individuals. The authors suggested that the approach could potentially be extended to other disease states and immunological phenotypes. A further reported finding was that TCR beta sequences accurately predicted the HLA-A and HLA-B alleles for most subjects in the first cohort.

The cohort consisted of 666 healthy bone marrow donors. At the time of sampling, every cohort member was nominally healthy, though immune exposures that went unrecorded were likely present. The donor tested CMV seropositive and was one of the 289 seropositive cohort members. A peripheral blood sample was provided by each donor, and peripheral blood mononuclear cells were used for TCR beta sequencing. Genomic DNA was extracted from the blood cell samples with the Qiagen DNeasy Blood Extraction Kit. In this sample, this clone turned up many times. Its antigen remains unidentified. Qualities for individual bases were not recorded, and no much larger clone is one base off. This sample also contains other DNA sequences that code for the same CDR3. To prepare the library, the immunoSEQ multiplex PCR assay was applied. The multiplex PCR relied on a mix of 60 forward primers for TCR Vbeta segments and 13 reverse primers for TCR Jbeta segments. A multiplex PCR assay on genomic DNA amplified the CDR3 region of rearranged TCR beta genes. The Illumina HiSeq System was used to sequence the amplified TCR beta libraries as 87-base-pair reads. In the paper's pipeline: In a later analysis, around 80 million unique TCR beta chains were counted across the approximately 670 repertoires, and about 10 million of these chains were shared by at least two donors. To remove PCR and sequencing errors, raw reads were error-corrected and collapsed into unique sequences using a nearest-neighbor algorithm that merged closely related sequences. CDR3 sequences were aligned to IMGT reference sequences to assign V, D and J gene segments. Each retained sequence needed at least a six-nucleotide match to both a V gene segment and a J gene segment. Rearrangements were classified as productive when the CDR3 lacked stop codons and remained in frame with V and J, and all other rearrangements were classified as non-productive. Following IMGT convention, CDR3 was defined as the stretch from the second conserved V-encoded cysteine to the conserved J-encoded phenylalanine. The earlier analysis of about 610 of the donors excluded any sequence lacking an unambiguous match to a single V gene segment. In an earlier analysis of some 590 of the donors, a V segment was called functional when productive rearrangements were above 56.7%, and segregating when the standard deviation between donors exceeded 5%. To diagnose cytomegalovirus status from the catalog of TCR beta chain sequences, a statistical classification framework was built. In a later analysis, TCR nucleotide sequences were compared against IMGT/GENE-DB human TR gene sequences so that V and J genes could be assigned. Using the TCRdist pipeline, a later analysis assigned CDR3 sequences along with most-parsimonious VDJ recombination scenarios. A later analysis defined each TCR beta chain by its CDR3 amino acid sequence plus V-gene family, and excluded reads lacking a unique V-gene family. To address suspected cross-contamination and a sequencing artifact, a later analysis removed around 590 highly shared, low-generation-probability nucleotide sequences. In a later analysis, a clonal expansion index was calculated for each public chain from normalized within-repertoire ranks of inferred template counts. In a later analysis, generation probabilities were computed with a VDJ recombination model fitted to out-of-frame rearrangements, and the resulting probabilities were checked against IGoR. In a later analysis, hypergeometric tests were used to score TCR-TCR, TCR-HLA and TCR-CMV co-occurrence, with a repertoire-size bias correction applied to TCR pairs. To estimate false discovery rates, a later analysis permuted the HLA or CMV assignments 20 times. In a later analysis, co-occurring TCRs were grouped with DBSCAN, and TCRdist sequence similarity was added when clustering was performed within HLA-allele-positive subsets. Repertoires with fewer than 30,000 or more than 120,000 public chains, plus five repertoires with anomalous nucleotide sharing, were excluded from co-occurrence clustering. TCRdb limited this immuneACCESS table to in-frame rearrangements with V and J called. A share of clones is missing; checked studies link under half to unresolved V genes, and the rest is unexplained. That table furnishes V, J and clone size, whereas the DNA furnished D and trimming. The sample contains roughly 66,000 clones, 78% of them found a single time. The ten largest clones represent roughly 8% of the sample.

Input material: PBMCs. The sequence derives from a man aged 18 to 30 in good health and CMV-seropositive.

The CDR3 protein sequence reads: CASSLDSYGYTF. The nucleotide sequence reads as follows: TGCGCCAGCAGCTTGGACAGCTATGGCTACACCTTC. The receptor chain draws on TRBV5-1 and TRBJ1-2; a confident D gene designation cannot be given. The CDR3 holds 12 amino acids from the cysteine to the phenylalanine. The CDR3 DNA has 36 bases and is translated from base 1. CDR1 SGHRS and CDR2 YFSETQ were looked up in the germline V gene. V is reduced by 0 bases and J by 4 bases, leaving a spacing of 4 bases between them.